The 15 T cell receptor beta chains in this list originate from one sample, sequenced in a study of blood T cells in healthy people across ages. Next came a second PCR, run for about 6 to 12 cycles, which used a sample-barcoded 5' primer along with a J-beta primer mix. TCRdb reanalysed the 5' RACE reads using MiXCR and keeps one entry per CDR3 protein. The profile covers 550,000 to 800,000 distinct CDR3 sequences, with approximately 21% appearing a single time and roughly 3.6% taken by the ten largest. Sequences were obtained from blood. Source of these receptors: a man in his 70s in good health.

The V gene is TRBV5-6, the J gene TRBJ2-3; TRBD1 matches at 9 bases. This CDR3 has 16 residues. Losses at the gene ends were 0 bases for V and 4 bases for J; bases not matched to a gene: 6. The germline CDR1 and CDR2 sequences are SGHDT and YYEEEE. The CDR3 nucleotides are TGTGCCAGCAGCTTGGAGCCGACAGGGGGGCCAGATACGCAGTATTTT. Encoded protein: CASSLEPTGGPDTQYF.

The rearrangement joins TRBV6-2 or TRBV6-3 to TRBJ2-5; D not resolved. The germline V and J ends were trimmed by 3 bases and 3 bases, with 8 bases remaining between them. This CDR3 comprises 13 residues. CDR1 MNHEY and CDR2 SVGEGT come from the germline V gene. The CDR3 DNA sequence: TGTGCCAGCAGTTATGATGGGGAAGAGACCCAGTACTTC. Amino acid sequence: CASSYDGEETQYF.

J is TRBJ2-7 and V is TRBV9, with 7 bases aligning to TRBD1. Germline-derived CDR1 and CDR2 are SGDLS and YYNGEE. The CDR3 runs to 16 residues. The trim removed 4 bases at V and 6 bases at J, leaving 16 bases unmatched. The CDR3 DNA reads TGTGCCAGCAGCACCGCGGACAGGTTTAAGGTCTGCGAGCAGTACTTC. This sequence encodes CASSTADRFKVCEQYF. The full variable domain, with the rest looked up from reference TRBV9 and TRBJ2-7, is DSGVTQTPKHLITATGQRVTLRCSPRSGDLSVYWYQQSLDQGLQFLIQYYNGEERAKGNILERFSAQQFPDLHSELNLSSLELGDSALYFCASSTADRFKVCEQYFGPGTRLTVT.

The CDR3 nucleotides are TGTGCCAGCAGCCAAGTTACGACTGAAAGGTGGACCCAGTACTTC. This gives the protein CASSQVTTERWTQYF. The chain joins TRBV3-1 to TRBJ2-5; D not resolved. Germline V CDR1 and CDR2: LGHDT, YNNKEL (reference sequence). The CDR3 is 15 amino acids. V was pared by 1 base and J by 7 bases, with 16 bases between.

The chain has TRBV2 and TRBJ2-5, with TRBD1 matching 9 bases. V lost 6 bases and J lost 1; bases outside the gene matches: 6. The CDR3 sequence is 15 residues long. The germline V gene has CDR1 SNHLY and CDR2 FYNNEI. DNA for the CDR3: TGTGCCAGCAGCTCACAGGGGGCGCCCCAAGAGACCCAGTACTTC. This translates into CASSSQGAPQETQYF.

Only a few counts were recorded for this clonotype. The gene calls are TRBV7-9 and TRBJ2-1; 9 nucleotides line up with TRBD2. CDR1 is SEHNR, CDR2 FQNEAQ, per germline (reference sequence). CDR3 length equals 18 residues. V lost 5 bases, J lost 3 bases, and 14 bases stayed unmatched. CDR3 in amino acids: CASSPPPRLAGIYNEQFF. The CDR3 coding sequence is TGTGCCAGCAGCCCCCCGCCACGGCTAGCGGGAATCTACAATGAGCAGTTCTTC.

This rearrangement joins TRBV7-9 to TRBJ2-3; 7 bases are shared with TRBD2. Looked up from germline, CDR1 is SEHNR and CDR2 is FQNEAQ (reference sequence). The trim removed 11 bases at V and 13 bases at J, leaving 3 bases unmatched. The CDR3 has 8 residues. DNA for the CDR3: TGTGCCGGGGGGGAGGAGTATTTT. Translating it yields CAGGEEYF. Full variable domain (missing parts from reference TRBV7-9 and TRBJ2-3): DTGVSQNPRHKITKRGQNVTFRCDPISEHNRLYWYRQTLGQGPEFLTYFQNEAQLEKSRLLSDRFSAERPKGSFSTLEIQRTEQGDSAMYLCAGGEEYFGPGTRLTVL.

The V call is TRBV2, the J call TRBJ2-7; TRBD2 aligns across 12 bases. Germline values: CDR1 SNHLY, CDR2 FYNNEI. This CDR3 has 15 residues. The junction had 7 bases not matched to a gene; V was cut back by 6 bases and J by 4 bases. For the CDR3, the DNA is TGTGCCAGCAGAGATAGGACTAGCGGGAATTACGAGCAGTACTTC. Residues: CASRDRTSGNYEQYF. The variable domain in full, completed from reference TRBV2 and TRBJ2-7, reads EPEVTQTPSHQVTQMGQEVILRCVPISNHLYFYWYRQILGQKVEFLVSFYNNEISEKSEIFDDQFSVERPDGSNFTLKIRSTKLEDSAMYFCASRDRTSGNYEQYFGPGTRLTVT.

Regarding this clonotype: A junction boundary mismatches the germline segment, possibly from a read error. J is TRBJ2-5 and V is TRBV14; 8 bases map to TRBD1. The germline V gene encodes CDR1 SGHDN and CDR2 FVKESK. This CDR3 contains 16 residues. CDR3 residues: CASSTKATGAQEAQYF. The CDR3 bases are TGTGCCAGCAGCACAAAGGCGACAGGGGCCCAAGAGGCCCAGTACTTC.

This clonotype was picked up a small number of times. The V call is TRBV18, the J call TRBJ2-5; the D gene is possibly TRBD2 (5 bases). The end of the DNA is better explained by TRBJ2-1, so the J call may be wrong. The CDR3 is made up of 13 amino acids. Germline V gene sequence: CDR1 KGHSH, CDR2 LQKENI. The CDR3: CASSQLASHEQFF. Here the CDR3 DNA reads TGTGCCAGCTCTCAGCTAGCCTCCCATGAGCAGTTCTTC.

This chain joins TRBV6-2 or TRBV6-3 and TRBJ2-3; D possibly corresponds to TRBD1 (5 bases). Trimming left V 2 bases short and J 1 base short, with 13 bases between. Germline V gene sequence: CDR1 MNHEY, CDR2 SVGEGT. This CDR3 has 16 residues. CDR3 amino acids: CASSYGAVFGTDTQYF. As DNA, the CDR3 is TGTGCCAGCAGTTACGGGGCAGTGTTTGGCACAGATACGCAGTATTTT.

This clonotype was seen repeatedly, ten times or more. The chain recombines TRBV20-1 with TRBJ2-5, with D uncertain. V lost 0 bases, J lost 5 bases, and 13 bases lay in between. The germline V gene encodes CDR1 DFQATT and CDR2 SNEGSKA (reference sequence). The CDR3 spans 14 residues. CDR3 DNA sequence: TGCAGTGCTAGAGATCTGTTAGAGACGGAGACCCAGTACTTC. This sequence encodes CSARDLLETETQYF.

The chain recombines TRBV2 with TRBJ2-5, with 12 bases aligning to TRBD2. The CDR3 has 16 residues. Trimming took 5 bases from V and 5 from J; bases not matched to a gene: 9. Germline lookup yields CDR1 SNHLY and CDR2 FYNNEI. The CDR3: CASSPLSGTSGETQYF. The CDR3 bases are TGTGCCAGCAGTCCACTTTCCGGGACTAGCGGGGAGACCCAGTACTTC.

The rearrangement links TRBV27 to TRBJ2-7, with a tentative D call TRBD1 (6 bases). This CDR3 is built from 13 residues. The ends were cut back, 6 bases at V and 4 bases at J, with 13 bases in the middle. The germline gives CDR1 MNHEY, CDR2 SMNVEV (reference sequence). The CDR3 here is CASRPTGIYEQYF. The CDR3 DNA reads as TGTGCCAGCAGACCCACAGGGATTTACGAGCAGTACTTC.

This clonotype was recorded a few times. The chain joins TRBV5-1 to TRBJ2-3, with D tentatively TRBD2 (6 bases). Trimming took 3 bases from V and 0 from J, leaving 8 bases between them. CDR1 and CDR2 from the germline V gene are SGHRS and YFSETQ. CDR3 length: 14 residues. CDR3 protein: CASSSGESTDTQYF. The CDR3 region has the DNA TGCGCCAGCAGCTCGGGGGAGAGCACAGATACGCAGTATTTT.